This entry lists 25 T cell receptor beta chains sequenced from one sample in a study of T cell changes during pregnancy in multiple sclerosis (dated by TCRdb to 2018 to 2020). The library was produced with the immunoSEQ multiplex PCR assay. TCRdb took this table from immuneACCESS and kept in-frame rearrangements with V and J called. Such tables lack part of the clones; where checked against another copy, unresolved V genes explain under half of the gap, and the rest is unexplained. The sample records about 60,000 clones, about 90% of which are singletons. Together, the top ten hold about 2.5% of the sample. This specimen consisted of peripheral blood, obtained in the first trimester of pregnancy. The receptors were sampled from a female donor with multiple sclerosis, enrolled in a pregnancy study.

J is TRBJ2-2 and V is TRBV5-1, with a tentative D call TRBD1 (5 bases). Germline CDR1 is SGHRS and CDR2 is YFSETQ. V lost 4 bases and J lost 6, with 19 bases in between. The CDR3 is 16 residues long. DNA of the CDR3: TGCGCCAGCAGCATGTCAGGGTTGAGACGGGCCGGGGAGCTGTTTTTT. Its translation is CASSMSGLRRAGELFF.

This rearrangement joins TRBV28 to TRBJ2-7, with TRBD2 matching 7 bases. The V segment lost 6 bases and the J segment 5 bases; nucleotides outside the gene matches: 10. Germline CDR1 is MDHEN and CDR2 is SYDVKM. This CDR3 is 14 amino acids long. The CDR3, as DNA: TGTGCCAGCAGACATGGGGGGGTTCTGAACGAGCAGTACTTC. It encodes CASRHGGVLNEQYF.

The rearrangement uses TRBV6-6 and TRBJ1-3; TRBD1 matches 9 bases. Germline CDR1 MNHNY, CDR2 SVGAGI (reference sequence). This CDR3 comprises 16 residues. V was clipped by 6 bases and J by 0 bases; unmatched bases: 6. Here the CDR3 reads CASRLEQGASGNTIYF. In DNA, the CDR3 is TGTGCCAGCAGACTCGAACAGGGGGCCTCTGGAAACACCATATATTTT.

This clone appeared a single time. CDR3 sequence reads: CASSFMGQGRMFF. The CDR3 nucleotides are TGTGCCAGCAGCTTCATGGGACAGGGACGGATGTTTTTT. The chain has TRBV7-9 and TRBJ1-4; TRBD1 aligns across 9 bases. CDR1 SEHNR and CDR2 FQNEAQ come from the germline V gene (reference sequence). CDR3 length: 13 residues. The junction had 8 bases not matched to a gene; V was cut back by 3 bases and J by 15 bases.

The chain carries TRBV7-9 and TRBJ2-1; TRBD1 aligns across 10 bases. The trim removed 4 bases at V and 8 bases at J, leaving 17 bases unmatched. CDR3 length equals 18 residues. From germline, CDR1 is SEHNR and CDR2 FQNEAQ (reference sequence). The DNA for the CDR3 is TGTGCCAGCAGCTCAATATCGATGACAGGGGGCAAATTTGATGAGCAGTTCTTC. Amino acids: CASSSISMTGGKFDEQFF.

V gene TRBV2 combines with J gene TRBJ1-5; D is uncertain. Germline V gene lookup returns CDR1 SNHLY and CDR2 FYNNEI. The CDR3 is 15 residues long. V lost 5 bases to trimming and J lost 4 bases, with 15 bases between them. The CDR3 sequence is CASSQRGSNNQPQHF. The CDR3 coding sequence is TGTGCCAGCAGTCAGAGAGGTAGTAATAATCAGCCCCAGCATTTT.

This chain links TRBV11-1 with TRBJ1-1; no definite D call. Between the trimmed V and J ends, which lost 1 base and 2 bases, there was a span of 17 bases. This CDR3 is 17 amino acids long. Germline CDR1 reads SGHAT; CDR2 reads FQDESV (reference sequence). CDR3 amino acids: CASSLGRRFRKNTEAFF. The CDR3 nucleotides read TGTGCCAGCAGCTTAGGTAGGCGGTTCAGAAAAAACACTGAAGCTTTCTTT.

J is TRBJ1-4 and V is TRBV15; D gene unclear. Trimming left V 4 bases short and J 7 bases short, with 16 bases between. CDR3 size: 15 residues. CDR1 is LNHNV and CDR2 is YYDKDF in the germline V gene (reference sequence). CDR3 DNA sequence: TGTGCCACCAGCACGAGCCGGTATTCCGGTGAAAAACTGTTTTTT. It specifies CATSTSRYSGEKLFF.

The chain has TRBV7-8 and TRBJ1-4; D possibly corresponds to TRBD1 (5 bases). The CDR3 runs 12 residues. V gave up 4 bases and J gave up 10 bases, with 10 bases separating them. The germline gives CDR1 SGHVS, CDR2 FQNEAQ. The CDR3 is CASSSQGGKLFF. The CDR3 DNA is TGTGCCAGCAGCTCGCAGGGAGGAAAACTGTTTTTT.

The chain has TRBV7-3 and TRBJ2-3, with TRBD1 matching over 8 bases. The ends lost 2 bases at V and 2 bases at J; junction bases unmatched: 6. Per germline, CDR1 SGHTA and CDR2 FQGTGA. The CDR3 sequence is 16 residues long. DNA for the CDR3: TGTGCCAGCAGCTTATGGCCGGGACAGGCCACAGATACGCAGTATTTT. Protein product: CASSLWPGQATDTQYF.

CDR3 residues: CASSRRQGARYEQYF. CDR3 nucleotides: TGTGCCAGCAGTCGACGACAGGGGGCGCGGTACGAGCAGTACTTC. V usage is TRBV6-6 and J usage is TRBJ2-7; 10 bases are shared with TRBD1. The germline V gene encodes CDR1 MNHNY and CDR2 SVGAGI (reference sequence). J lost 4 bases, V lost 5 bases, and 8 bases had no gene match. This CDR3 spans 15 amino acids.

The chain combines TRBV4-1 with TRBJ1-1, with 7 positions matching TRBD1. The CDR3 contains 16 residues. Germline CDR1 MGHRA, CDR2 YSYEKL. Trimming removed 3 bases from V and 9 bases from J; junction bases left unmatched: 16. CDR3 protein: CASSHFATGETLKAFF. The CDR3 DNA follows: TGCGCCAGCAGCCATTTTGCCACAGGGGAAACGTTGAAAGCTTTCTTT.

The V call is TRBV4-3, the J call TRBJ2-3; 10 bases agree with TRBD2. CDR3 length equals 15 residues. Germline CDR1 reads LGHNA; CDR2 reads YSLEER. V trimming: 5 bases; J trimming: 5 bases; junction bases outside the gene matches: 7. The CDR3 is CASSGTSDGGDTQYF. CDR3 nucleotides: TGCGCCAGCAGCGGGACTAGCGATGGAGGAGATACGCAGTATTTT.

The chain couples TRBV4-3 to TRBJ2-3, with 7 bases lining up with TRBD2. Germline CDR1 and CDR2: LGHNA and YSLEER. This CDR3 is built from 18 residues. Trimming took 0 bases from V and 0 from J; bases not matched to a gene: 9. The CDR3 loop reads CASSQDDLAAASTDTQYF. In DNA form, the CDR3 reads TGCGCCAGCAGCCAAGATGACCTAGCGGCAGCTAGCACAGATACGCAGTATTTT.

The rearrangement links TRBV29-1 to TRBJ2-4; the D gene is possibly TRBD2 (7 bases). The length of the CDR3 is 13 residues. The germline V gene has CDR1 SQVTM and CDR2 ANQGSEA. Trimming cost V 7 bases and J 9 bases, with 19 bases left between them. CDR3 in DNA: TGCAGCGCCCTAGGGGGGGCTGGTGGCATTCAGTACTTC. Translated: CSALGGAGGIQYF.

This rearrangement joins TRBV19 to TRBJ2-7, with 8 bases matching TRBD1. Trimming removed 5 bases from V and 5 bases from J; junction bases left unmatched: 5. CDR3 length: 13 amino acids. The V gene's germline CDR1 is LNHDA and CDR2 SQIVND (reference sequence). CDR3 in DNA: TGTGCCAGTAGTCGCGACAGGGGCGACGAGCAGTACTTC. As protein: CASSRDRGDEQYF.

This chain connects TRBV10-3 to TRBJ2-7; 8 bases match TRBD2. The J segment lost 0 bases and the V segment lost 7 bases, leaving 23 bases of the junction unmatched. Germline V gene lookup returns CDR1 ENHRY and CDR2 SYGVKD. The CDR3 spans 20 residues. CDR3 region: CAINLLPSGGARATSYEQYF. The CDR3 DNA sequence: TGTGCCATCAATCTATTACCTTCGGGGGGGGCGAGAGCTACCTCCTACGAGCAGTACTTC.

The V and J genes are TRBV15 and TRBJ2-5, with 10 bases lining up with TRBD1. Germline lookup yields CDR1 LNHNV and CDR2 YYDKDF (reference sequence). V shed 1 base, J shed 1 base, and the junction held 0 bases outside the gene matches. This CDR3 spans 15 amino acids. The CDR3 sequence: CATSRGDRGQETQYF. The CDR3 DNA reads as TGTGCCACCAGCAGAGGGGACAGGGGCCAAGAGACCCAGTACTTC.

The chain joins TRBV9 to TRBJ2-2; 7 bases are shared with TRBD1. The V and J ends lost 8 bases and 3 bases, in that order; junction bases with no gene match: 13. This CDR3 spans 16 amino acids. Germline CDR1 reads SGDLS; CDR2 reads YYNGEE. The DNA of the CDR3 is TGTGCCAGTCGCAGGGGGAAAGAAAGTGACACCGGGGAGCTGTTTTTT. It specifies CASRRGKESDTGELFF.

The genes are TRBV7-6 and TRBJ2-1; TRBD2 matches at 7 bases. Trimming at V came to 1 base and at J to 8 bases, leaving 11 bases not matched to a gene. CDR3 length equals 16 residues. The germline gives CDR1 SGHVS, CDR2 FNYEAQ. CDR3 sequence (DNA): TGTGCCAGCAGCTTAGATCGGACTAGGCCGACAGATGAGCAGTTCTTC. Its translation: CASSLDRTRPTDEQFF.

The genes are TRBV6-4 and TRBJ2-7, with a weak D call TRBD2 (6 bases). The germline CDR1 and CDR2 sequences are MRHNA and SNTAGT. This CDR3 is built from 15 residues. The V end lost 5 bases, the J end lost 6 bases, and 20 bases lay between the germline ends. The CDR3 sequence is CASSHVGTPYSEQYF. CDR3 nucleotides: TGTGCCAGCAGTCATGTGGGGACTCCTTACTCCGAGCAGTACTTC.

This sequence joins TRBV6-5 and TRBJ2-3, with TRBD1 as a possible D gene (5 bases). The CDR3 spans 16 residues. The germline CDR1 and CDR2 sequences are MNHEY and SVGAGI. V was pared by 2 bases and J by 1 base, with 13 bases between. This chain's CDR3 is CASSYQSLGRTDTQYF. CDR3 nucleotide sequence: TGTGCCAGCAGTTACCAAAGTCTGGGGCGCACAGATACGCAGTATTTT.

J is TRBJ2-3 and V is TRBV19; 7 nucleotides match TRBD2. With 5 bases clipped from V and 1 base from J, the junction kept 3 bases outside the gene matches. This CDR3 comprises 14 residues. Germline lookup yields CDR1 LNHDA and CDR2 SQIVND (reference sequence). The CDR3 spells CASSVTSGTDTQYF. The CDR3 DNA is TGTGCCAGTAGTGTCACTAGCGGCACAGATACGCAGTATTTT.

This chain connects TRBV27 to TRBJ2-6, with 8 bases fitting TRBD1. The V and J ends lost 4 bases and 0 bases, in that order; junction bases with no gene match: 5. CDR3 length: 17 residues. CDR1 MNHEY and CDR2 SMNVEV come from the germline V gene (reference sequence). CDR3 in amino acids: CASSYSTGASGANVLTF. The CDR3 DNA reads TGTGCCAGCAGTTATTCGACAGGGGCCTCTGGGGCCAACGTCCTGACTTTC.

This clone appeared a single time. In nucleotides, the CDR3 is TGTGCCAGCACCCCGGGACAGGGGACCAATGAGCAGTTCTTC. Amino acid sequence: CASTPGQGTNEQFF. This chain uses TRBV27 with TRBJ2-1; 10 nucleotides line up with TRBD1. The CDR3 extends over 14 amino acids. Trimming removed 7 bases from V and 6 bases from J; junction bases left unmatched: 6. Germline V gene data show CDR1 as MNHEY and CDR2 as SMNVEV (reference sequence).